This T cell receptor beta chain came from a study of shared clonotypes between healthy human individuals. Study findings and constraints: Compared with clonotypes that all four donors shared, non-shared clonotypes had lower generation probabilities. Memory subsets had estimated richness that was generally smaller than that of naive subsets. Shared across a few donors were roughly 5.3% of the naive CD4 clonotypes.

CDR1 and CDR2 (germline): ENHRY, SYGVKD. With 2 bases removed from V and 7 bases from J, the gap between germline ends came to 6 bases. CDR3 length equals 12 residues. Each subset's genomic DNA was split evenly across several immunoSEQ plates. Using immunoSEQ multiplex PCR, the repertoire was profiled, and TCRdb retains in-frame clones only, with some absent. The sample yields under 2,500,000 clones, approximately 94% seen once. About this clone: Its cognate antigen is unknown.

The source is a man between 18 and 35 years old in good health. The sequenced sample was naive CD4+ T cells sorted from blood. Subset of the sample: CD45RA+ positively selected. The V and J genes are TRBV10-3 and TRBJ2-1; D is unresolved. CDR3 residues: CAISETTNEQFF. The CDR3 DNA reads as TGTGCCATCAGTGAGACGACAAATGAGCAGTTCTTC.